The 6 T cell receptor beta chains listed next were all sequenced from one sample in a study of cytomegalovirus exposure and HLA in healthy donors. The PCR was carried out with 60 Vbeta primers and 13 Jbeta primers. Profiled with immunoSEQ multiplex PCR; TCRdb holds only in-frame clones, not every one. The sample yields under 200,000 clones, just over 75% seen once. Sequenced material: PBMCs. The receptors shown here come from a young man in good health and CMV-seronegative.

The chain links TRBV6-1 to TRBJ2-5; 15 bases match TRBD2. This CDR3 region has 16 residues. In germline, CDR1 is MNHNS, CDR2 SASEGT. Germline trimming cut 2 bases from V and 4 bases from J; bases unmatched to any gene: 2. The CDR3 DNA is TGTGCCAGCAGTGAAACGGGACTAGCGGGAGGAGAGACCCAGTACTTC. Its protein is CASSETGLAGGETQYF.

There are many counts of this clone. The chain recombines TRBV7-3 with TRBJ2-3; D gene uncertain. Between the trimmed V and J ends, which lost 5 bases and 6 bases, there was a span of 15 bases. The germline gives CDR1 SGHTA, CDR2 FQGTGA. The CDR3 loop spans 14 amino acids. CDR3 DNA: TGTGCCAGCAGCCTTTTAGGAGTAACCGATACGCAGTATTTT. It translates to CASSLLGVTDTQYF.

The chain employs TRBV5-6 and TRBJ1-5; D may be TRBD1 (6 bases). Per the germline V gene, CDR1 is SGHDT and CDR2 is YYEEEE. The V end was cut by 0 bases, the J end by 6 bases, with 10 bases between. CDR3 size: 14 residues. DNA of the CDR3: TGTGCCAGCAGCTTGGTAGGGGGGGGTCAGCCCCAGCATTTT. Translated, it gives CASSLVGGGQPQHF.

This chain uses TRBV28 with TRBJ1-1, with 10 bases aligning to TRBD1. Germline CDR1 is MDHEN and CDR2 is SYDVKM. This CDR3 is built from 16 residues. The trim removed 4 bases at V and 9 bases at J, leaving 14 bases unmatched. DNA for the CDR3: TGTGCCAGCAGTTACTGGGGTTCCGGGACAGGGGATAAAGCTTTCTTT. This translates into CASSYWGSGTGDKAFF.

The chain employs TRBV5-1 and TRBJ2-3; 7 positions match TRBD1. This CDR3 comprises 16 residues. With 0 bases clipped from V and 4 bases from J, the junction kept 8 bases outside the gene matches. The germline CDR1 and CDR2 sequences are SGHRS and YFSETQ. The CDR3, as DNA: TGCGCCAGCAGCTTGGGAGCAGGGGGTTATGCAGATACGCAGTATTTT. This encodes CASSLGAGGYADTQYF.

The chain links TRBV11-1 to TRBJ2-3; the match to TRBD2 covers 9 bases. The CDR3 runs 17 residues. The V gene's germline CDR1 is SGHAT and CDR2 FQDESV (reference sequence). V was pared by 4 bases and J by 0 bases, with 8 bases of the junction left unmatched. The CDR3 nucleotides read TGTGCCAGCAGCTCGGGGACACTAGCGGGCAGCACAGATACGCAGTATTTT. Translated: CASSSGTLAGSTDTQYF. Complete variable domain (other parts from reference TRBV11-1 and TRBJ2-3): EAEVAQSPRYKITEKSQAVAFWCDPISGHATLYWYRQILGQGPELLVQFQDESVVDDSQLPKDRFSAERLKGVDSTLKIQPAELGDSAMYLCASSSGTLAGSTDTQYFGPGTRLTVL.